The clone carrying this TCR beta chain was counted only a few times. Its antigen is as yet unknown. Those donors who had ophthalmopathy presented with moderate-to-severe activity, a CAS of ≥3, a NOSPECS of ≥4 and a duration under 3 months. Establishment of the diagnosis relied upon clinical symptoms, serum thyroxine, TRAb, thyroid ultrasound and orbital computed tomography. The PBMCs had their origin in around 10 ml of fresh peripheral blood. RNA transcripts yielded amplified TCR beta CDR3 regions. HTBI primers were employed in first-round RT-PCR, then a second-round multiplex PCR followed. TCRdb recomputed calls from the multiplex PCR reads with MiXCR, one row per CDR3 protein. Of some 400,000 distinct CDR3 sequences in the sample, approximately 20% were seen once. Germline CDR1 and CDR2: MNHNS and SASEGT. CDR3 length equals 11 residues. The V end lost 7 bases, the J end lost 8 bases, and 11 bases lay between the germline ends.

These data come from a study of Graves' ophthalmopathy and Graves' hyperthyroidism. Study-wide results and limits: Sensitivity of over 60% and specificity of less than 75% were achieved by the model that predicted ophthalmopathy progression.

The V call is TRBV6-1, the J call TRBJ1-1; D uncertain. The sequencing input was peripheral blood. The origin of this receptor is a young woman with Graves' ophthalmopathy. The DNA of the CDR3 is TGTGCCAGCACCAAAGGACGGGAAGCTTTCTTT. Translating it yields CASTKGREAFF.